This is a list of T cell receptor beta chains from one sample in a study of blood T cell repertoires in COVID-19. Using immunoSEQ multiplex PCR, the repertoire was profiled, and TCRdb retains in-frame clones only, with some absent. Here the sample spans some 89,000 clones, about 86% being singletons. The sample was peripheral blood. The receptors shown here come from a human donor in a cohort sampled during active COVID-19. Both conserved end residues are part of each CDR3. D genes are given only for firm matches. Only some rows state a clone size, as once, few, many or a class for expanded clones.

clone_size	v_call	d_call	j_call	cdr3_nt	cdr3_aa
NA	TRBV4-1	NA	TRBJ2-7	TGCGCCAGCAGCCAAGACGGTTACGAGCAGTACTTC	CASSQDGYEQYF
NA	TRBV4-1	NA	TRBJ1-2	TGCGCCAGCAGCCCCACGGACATCTATGGCTACACCTTC	CASSPTDIYGYTF
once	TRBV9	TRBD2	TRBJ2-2	TGTGCCAGCAGCGTAGTGGCTAGCGGGGGGTCTAACACCGGGGAGCTGTTTTTT	CASSVVASGGSNTGELFF
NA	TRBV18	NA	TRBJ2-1	TGTGCCAGCTCACCACTGGACAGAGGGGTGAACAATGAGCAGTTCTTC	CASSPLDRGVNNEQFF
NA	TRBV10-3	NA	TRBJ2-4	TGTGCCATCAGTACAGGACCCGAGAAAAACATTCAGTACTTC	CAISTGPEKNIQYF
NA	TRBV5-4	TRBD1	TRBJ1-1	TGTGCCAGCAGCCCGGACAGGAGGACTGAAGCTTTCTTT	CASSPDRRTEAFF
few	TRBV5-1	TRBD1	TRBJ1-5	TGCGCCAGCAGCTTGGGGACAGGGGGCAATCAGCCCCAGCATTTT	CASSLGTGGNQPQHF
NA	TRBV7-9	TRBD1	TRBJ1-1	TGTGCCAGCAGCTTAATGGGCAGGGGGTTGAACACTGAAGCTTTCTTT	CASSLMGRGLNTEAFF
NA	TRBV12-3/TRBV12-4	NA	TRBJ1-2	TGTGCCAGCAGTCCTGGACAGAACTATGGCTACACCTTC	CASSPGQNYGYTF
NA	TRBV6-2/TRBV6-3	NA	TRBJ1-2	TGTGCCAGCAGTGGATCCCAGGGTACCAGCTACACCTTC	CASSGSQGTSYTF
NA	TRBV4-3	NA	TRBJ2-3	TGCGCCAGCAGCCAATACAGGACAGATACGCAGTATTTT	CASSQYRTDTQYF
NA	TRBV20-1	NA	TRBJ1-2	TGCAGTGCTGGGGGGGGATATGGCTACACCTTC	CSAGGGYGYTF
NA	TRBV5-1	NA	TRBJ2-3	TGCGCCAGCAGCTTGTGGGGGCAGTCCACAGATACGCAGTATTTT	CASSLWGQSTDTQYF
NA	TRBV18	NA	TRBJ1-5	TGTGCCAGCTCACCGGGTCAGGGGTCAAGTCAGCCCCAGCATTTT	CASSPGQGSSQPQHF